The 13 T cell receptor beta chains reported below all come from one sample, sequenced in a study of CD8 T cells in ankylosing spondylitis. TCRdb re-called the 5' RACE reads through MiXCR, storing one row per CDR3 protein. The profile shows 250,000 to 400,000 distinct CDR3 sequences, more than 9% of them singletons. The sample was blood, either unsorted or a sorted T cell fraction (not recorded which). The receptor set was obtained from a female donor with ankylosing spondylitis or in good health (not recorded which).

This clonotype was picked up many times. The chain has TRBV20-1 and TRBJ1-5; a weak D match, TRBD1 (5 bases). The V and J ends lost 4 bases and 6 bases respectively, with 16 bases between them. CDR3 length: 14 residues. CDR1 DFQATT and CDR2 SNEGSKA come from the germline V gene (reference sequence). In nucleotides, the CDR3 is TGCAGTGCTACACGGGACTTCGGAGGTCAGCCCCAGCATTTT. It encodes CSATRDFGGQPQHF.

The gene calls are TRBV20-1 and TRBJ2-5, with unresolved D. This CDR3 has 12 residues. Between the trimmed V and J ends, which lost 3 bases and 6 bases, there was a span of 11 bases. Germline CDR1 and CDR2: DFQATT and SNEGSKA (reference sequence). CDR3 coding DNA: TGCAGTGCTAGGAATGTGGCAAAGACCCAGTACTTC. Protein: CSARNVAKTQYF.

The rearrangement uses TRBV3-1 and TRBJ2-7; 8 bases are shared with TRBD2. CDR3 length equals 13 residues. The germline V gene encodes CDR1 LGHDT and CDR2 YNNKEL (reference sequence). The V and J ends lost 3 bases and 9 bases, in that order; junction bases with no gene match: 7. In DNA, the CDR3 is TGTGCCAGCAGCCAGGGACTAGAGACGCGGCAGTACTTC. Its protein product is CASSQGLETRQYF.

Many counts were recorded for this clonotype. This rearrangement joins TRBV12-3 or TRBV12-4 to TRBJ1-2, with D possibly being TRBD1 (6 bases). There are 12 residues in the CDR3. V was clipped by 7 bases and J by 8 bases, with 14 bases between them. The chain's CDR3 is CASTLQGGGYTF. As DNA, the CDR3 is TGTGCCAGCACCCTACAAGGGGGAGGCTACACCTTC.

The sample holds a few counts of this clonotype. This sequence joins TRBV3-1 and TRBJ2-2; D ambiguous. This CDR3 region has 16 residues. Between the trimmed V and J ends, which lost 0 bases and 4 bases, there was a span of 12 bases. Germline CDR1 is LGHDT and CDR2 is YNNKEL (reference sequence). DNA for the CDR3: TGTGCCAGCAGCCAAGATGGAACCTATCTCACCGGGGAGCTGTTTTTT. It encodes CASSQDGTYLTGELFF.

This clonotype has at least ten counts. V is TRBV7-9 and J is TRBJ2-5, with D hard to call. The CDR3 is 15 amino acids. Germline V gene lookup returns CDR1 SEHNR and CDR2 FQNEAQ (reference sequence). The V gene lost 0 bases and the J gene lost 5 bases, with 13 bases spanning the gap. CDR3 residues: CASSLAHVGRETQYF. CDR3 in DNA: TGTGCCAGCAGCTTAGCGCATGTAGGGCGGGAGACCCAGTACTTC.

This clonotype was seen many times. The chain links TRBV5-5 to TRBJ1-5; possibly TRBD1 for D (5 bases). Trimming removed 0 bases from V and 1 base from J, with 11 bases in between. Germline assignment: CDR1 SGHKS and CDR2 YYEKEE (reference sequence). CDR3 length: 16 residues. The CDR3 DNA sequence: TGTGCCAGCAGCTTGGCCTCTCAGGGCAGCAATCAGCCCCAGCATTTT. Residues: CASSLASQGSNQPQHF.

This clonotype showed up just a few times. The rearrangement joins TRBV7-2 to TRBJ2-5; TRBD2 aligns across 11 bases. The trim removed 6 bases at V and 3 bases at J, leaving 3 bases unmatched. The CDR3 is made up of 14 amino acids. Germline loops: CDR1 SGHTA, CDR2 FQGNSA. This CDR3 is CASRIAGGKETQYF. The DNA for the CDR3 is TGTGCCAGCAGGATAGCGGGAGGGAAAGAGACCCAGTACTTC.

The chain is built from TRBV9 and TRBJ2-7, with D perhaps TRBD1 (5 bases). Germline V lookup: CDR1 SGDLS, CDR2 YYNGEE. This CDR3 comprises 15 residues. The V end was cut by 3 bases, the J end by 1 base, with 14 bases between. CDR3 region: CASSADMGQSYEQYF. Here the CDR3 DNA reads TGTGCCAGCAGCGCCGATATGGGGCAGTCCTACGAGCAGTACTTC.

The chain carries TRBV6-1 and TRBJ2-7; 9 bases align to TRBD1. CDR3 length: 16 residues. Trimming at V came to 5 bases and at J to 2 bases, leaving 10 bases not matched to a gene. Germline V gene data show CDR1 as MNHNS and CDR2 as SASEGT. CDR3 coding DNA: TGTGCCAGCAGTCCTTCGCCCGGGACAGGGACCTACGAGCAGTACTTC. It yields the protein CASSPSPGTGTYEQYF.

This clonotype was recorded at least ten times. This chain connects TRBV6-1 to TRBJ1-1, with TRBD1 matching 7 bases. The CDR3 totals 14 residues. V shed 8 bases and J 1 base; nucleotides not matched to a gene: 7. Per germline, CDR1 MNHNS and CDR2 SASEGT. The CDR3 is CASGSTGSNTEAFF. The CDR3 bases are TGTGCCAGCGGATCGACAGGGTCGAACACTGAAGCTTTCTTT.

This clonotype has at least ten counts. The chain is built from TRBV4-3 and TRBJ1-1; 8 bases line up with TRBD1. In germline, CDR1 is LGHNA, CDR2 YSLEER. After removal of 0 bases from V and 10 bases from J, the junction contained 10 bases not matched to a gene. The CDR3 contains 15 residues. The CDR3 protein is CASSQDLSGQGRAFF. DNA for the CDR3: TGCGCCAGCAGCCAAGACCTGTCAGGACAGGGTAGAGCTTTCTTT.

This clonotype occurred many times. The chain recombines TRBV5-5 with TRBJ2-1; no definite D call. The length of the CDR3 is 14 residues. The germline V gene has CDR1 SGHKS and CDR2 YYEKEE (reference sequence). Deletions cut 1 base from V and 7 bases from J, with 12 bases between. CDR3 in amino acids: CASSLPGFVNEQFF. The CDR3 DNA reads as TGTGCCAGCAGCTTGCCGGGTTTCGTGAATGAGCAGTTCTTC.